The source of this T cell receptor beta chain is a study of neoadjuvant anti-PD-1 for oral cavity cancer. The overall study: Patients without progression got a fourth dose around day 43.

Patients were newly diagnosed with stage II-IVA oral cavity squamous cell carcinoma without prior systemic or radiation treatment. Assay: immunoSEQ multiplex PCR; the TCRdb copy retains only in-frame clones and omits some. This table has some 17,000 clones, approximately 70% appearing once. Material: PBMCs, obtained before nivolumab (anti-PD-1) treatment. The receptor was isolated from a person between 40 and 85 years old with oral cavity squamous cell carcinoma.

Written as DNA, the CDR3 is TGTGCCAGCAGCTTGGGGGGGCGGACCGGGGAGCTGTTTTTT. Its translation is CASSLGGRTGELFF. This sequence joins TRBV5-4 and TRBJ2-2; TRBD1 is a possible D gene (6 bases). The CDR3 spans 14 residues. Trimming removed 0 bases at V and 5 bases at J, with 8 bases between. Germline V lookup: CDR1 SGHNT, CDR2 YYREEE (reference sequence).